This TCR beta chain was profiled in a study of T cell responses to AZD1222 COVID-19 vaccine. Whole-study findings and limits: Spike-spanning, vaccine-associated CD4 TCRs were dominant at 160-218 and 743-854. After the peak T cell response, and only then, were repertoires sampled. The reported proportion of spike-specific TCRs targeting unmutated variant regions was nearly half.

The germline V gene has CDR1 MDHEN and CDR2 SYDVKM. The CDR3 contains 15 residues. J gave up 5 bases and V 6 bases, and 10 bases lay outside the gene matches. Assay: immunoSEQ multiplex PCR; the TCRdb copy retains only in-frame clones and omits some. Of over 100,000 clones in the sample, just under 95% were seen once. In the case of this clone: What it recognizes is unknown.

This TCR came from an adult in good health. This chain links TRBV28 with TRBJ1-3; TRBD1 agrees at 7 bases. Here the sequenced sample was peripheral blood, taken on day 0 of AZD1222 vaccination. CDR3: CASRPHGTDRNTIYF. In DNA form, the CDR3 reads TGTGCCAGCAGGCCTCATGGGACAGATCGAAACACCATATATTTT.